The text below deals with one T cell receptor beta chain. Its antigen is unidentified. The protocol was immunoSEQ multiplex PCR, while the TCRdb copy is restricted to in-frame clones and leaves out a portion. The data show approximately 210,000 clones, with around 94% seen just once and 1.7% held by the top ten. The V and J ends lost 5 bases and 5 bases respectively, with 6 bases between them. There are 12 residues in the CDR3. Germline V lookup: CDR1 ENHRY, CDR2 SYGVKD. The data are from a study of T cell responses to AZD1222 COVID-19 vaccine. Study-wide findings and caveats: No day 14 peak samples; only post-peak repertoires were characterized. The donors showed a predominance of white British ancestry and of females, with possible underestimation of clonal diversity.

The TCR sequence derives from an adult who received the MenACWY meningococcal vaccine as a control. Sequenced material: peripheral blood, taken 28 days after the second dose of the MenACWY control vaccine. The chain employs TRBV10-3 and TRBJ2-2; D ambiguous. CDR3 in amino acids: CAISPQTGELFF. CDR3 DNA: TGTGCCATCAGTCCCCAAACCGGGGAGCTGTTTTTT.